These 26 T cell receptor beta chains were sequenced from one sample in a study of beta chain features in type 1 diabetes. The authors reverse transcribed all of the isolated RNA, so sequencing captured expressed TCRB transcripts. The method was immunoSEQ multiplex PCR; TCRdb's version includes in-frame clones alone and lacks a portion of them. The sample consists of a few hundred thousand clones, around 10% of them appearing once. Sequencing was done on a sample of naive CD4+ T cells from blood. The receptors originated from a woman aged 30 to 39 in good health.

This clone appeared many times. This sequence joins TRBV4-3 and TRBJ2-2; D is perhaps TRBD2 (5 bases). Germline CDR1 is LGHNA and CDR2 is YSLEER. The CDR3 is 13 residues long. Trimming took 1 base from V and 7 from J, leaving 7 bases between them. In nucleotides, the CDR3 is TGCGCCAGCAGCCAAGCGGGAATCGGGGAGCTGTTTTTT. Translation gives CASSQAGIGELFF.

A few counts support this clone. The chain is built from TRBV5-8 and TRBJ2-7; D unclear. The V gene lost 3 bases and the J gene lost 6 bases, with 10 bases spanning the gap. Germline V gene sequence: CDR1 SGHTS, CDR2 YDEGEE. The CDR3 runs 12 residues. The DNA for the CDR3 is TGTGCCAGCAGCTACCTCGGCGGCGAGCAGTACTTC. Translation gives CASSYLGGEQYF.

The rearrangement links TRBV18 to TRBJ2-1, with TRBD2 matching 12 bases. The CDR3 runs to 13 residues. With V trimmed by 2 bases and J by 10 bases, 0 bases remained unmatched. Germline values: CDR1 KGHSH, CDR2 LQKENI. For the CDR3, the DNA is TGTGCCAGCTCACCAGGGACTAGCGGGGAGCAGTTCTTC. Amino acids: CASSPGTSGEQFF.

This clone showed up just a few times. This chain uses TRBV7-9 with TRBJ2-7, with 7 bases matching TRBD2. With V trimmed by 4 bases and J by 5 bases, 8 bases remained unmatched. There are 14 residues in the CDR3. CDR1 SEHNR and CDR2 FQNEAQ come from the germline V gene (reference sequence). CDR3 sequence (DNA): TGTGCCAGCAGCTCCGGGGAGGGGCCTAACGAGCAGTACTTC. It yields the protein CASSSGEGPNEQYF.

This clone has more than one count but fewer than ten. V and J are TRBV19 and TRBJ2-3, with 7 bases fitting TRBD1. V lost 6 bases, J lost 4 bases, and 13 bases stayed unmatched. The CDR3 length is 16 residues. The germline CDR1 and CDR2 sequences are LNHDA and SQIVND (reference sequence). The CDR3 loop is CASSKPPRDSSDTQYF. DNA for the CDR3: TGTGCCAGTAGCAAACCCCCTCGGGACAGTTCAGATACGCAGTATTTT.

Only a few counts were recorded for this clone. The chain is built from TRBV4-2 and TRBJ2-5; a weak D match, TRBD1 (6 bases). V was pared by 3 bases and J by 5 bases, with 22 bases between. This CDR3 is built from 17 residues. Germline CDR1 reads LGHNA; CDR2 reads YNFKEQ. CDR3: CASSQADRTGLGETQYF. The DNA for the CDR3 is TGTGCCAGCAGCCAGGCCGATCGCACAGGGCTGGGGGAGACCCAGTACTTC.

Only a few counts were recorded for this clone. J is TRBJ1-2 and V is TRBV4-1, with a possible D match to TRBD1 (6 bases). CDR1 MGHRA and CDR2 YSYEKL come from the germline V gene. This CDR3 is 15 amino acids long. Trimming took 2 bases from V and 0 from J, leaving 10 bases between them. CDR3 sequence (DNA): TGCGCCAGCAGCCAAAGACAGGACGCTAACTATGGCTACACCTTC. Translated, it gives CASSQRQDANYGYTF.

This clone has more than one count but fewer than ten. The chain recombines TRBV9 with TRBJ2-1; perhaps TRBD2 as D (6 bases). Trimming removed 7 bases from V and 4 bases from J, with 18 bases in between. Germline CDR1 and CDR2: SGDLS and YYNGEE. The CDR3 runs 15 residues. CDR3 sequence reads: CASSSRDWEYNEQFF. DNA of the CDR3: TGTGCCAGCTCGTCCCGGGACTGGGAGTACAATGAGCAGTTCTTC.

This rearrangement joins TRBV19 to TRBJ1-5; 8 bases are shared with TRBD1. Germline values: CDR1 LNHDA, CDR2 SQIVND (reference sequence). Trimming took 7 bases from V and 7 from J; bases not matched to a gene: 9. There are 14 residues in the CDR3. The CDR3 region has the DNA TGTGCCAGTAATGACAGGGGAGAAAGACAGCCCCAGCATTTT. Encoded protein: CASNDRGERQPQHF. Drawing the rest from reference TRBV19 and TRBJ1-5, the complete variable domain is DGGITQSPKYLFRKEGQNVTLSCEQNLNHDAMYWYRQDPGQGLRLIYYSQIVNDFQKGDIAEGYSVSREKKESFPLTVTSAQKNPTAFYLCASNDRGERQPQHFGDGTRLSIL.

The genes are TRBV5-1 and TRBJ2-1; 12 bases align to TRBD2. The CDR3 loop spans 16 amino acids. Germline-derived CDR1 and CDR2 are SGHRS and YFSETQ. After removal of 6 bases from V and 2 bases from J, the junction contained 6 bases not matched to a gene. CDR3 region: CASTRTSGVTYNEQFF. CDR3 coding DNA: TGCGCCAGCACCCGGACTAGCGGGGTGACCTACAATGAGCAGTTCTTC.

The CDR3 loop reads CASSFGETGLYGYTF. CDR3 nucleotide sequence: TGTGCCAGCAGCTTCGGCGAGACAGGACTCTATGGCTACACCTTC. The chain couples TRBV5-4 to TRBJ1-2; weak D call: TRBD1 (6 bases). This CDR3 has 15 amino acids. Trimming removed 2 bases at V and 4 bases at J, with 15 bases between. Germline loops: CDR1 SGHNT, CDR2 YYREEE (reference sequence).

This clone has only a few counts. This chain uses TRBV7-2 with TRBJ2-5; 10 nucleotides align to TRBD1. This CDR3 contains 17 residues. V trimming: 5 bases; J trimming: 4 bases; junction bases outside the gene matches: 13. Germline V gene lookup returns CDR1 SGHTA and CDR2 FQGNSA. The CDR3 sequence: CASSPRAGQGVRETQYF. The DNA of the CDR3 is TGTGCCAGCAGCCCGCGCGCTGGACAGGGGGTGCGAGAGACCCAGTACTTC.

The CDR3 spells CASRATTTNTGELFF. The CDR3 DNA is TGTGCCAGCAGAGCAACGACAACGAACACCGGGGAGCTGTTTTTT. J is TRBJ2-2 and V is TRBV2; D call uncertain. Looked up from germline, CDR1 is SNHLY and CDR2 is FYNNEI. Deletions cut 6 bases from V and 0 bases from J, with 11 bases between. This CDR3 region has 15 residues.

This clone was recorded a few times. The chain uses TRBV7-6 and TRBJ2-1; 10 bases map to TRBD2. This CDR3 is 17 amino acids long. Per the germline V gene, CDR1 is SGHVS and CDR2 is FNYEAQ. V lost 1 base and J lost 2; bases outside the gene matches: 5. CDR3 in amino acids: CASSLEASGSPYNEQFF. The DNA of the CDR3 is TGTGCCAGCAGCTTAGAGGCTAGCGGGAGCCCCTACAATGAGCAGTTCTTC. The variable domain in full, with the rest retrieved from reference TRBV7-6 and TRBJ2-1, is GAGVSQSPRYKVTKRGQDVALRCDPISGHVSLYWYRQALGQGPEFLTYFNYEAQQDKSGLPNDRFSAERPEGSISTLTIQRTEQRDSAMYRCASSLEASGSPYNEQFFGPGTRLTVL.

In its sample, this clone was seen a few times. The chain employs TRBV28 and TRBJ2-7, with 10 bases that match TRBD2. Germline CDR1 is MDHEN and CDR2 is SYDVKM. The V and J ends lost 6 bases and 4 bases, in that order; junction bases with no gene match: 9. The CDR3 is 15 amino acids. CDR3 in DNA: TGTGCCAGCAGAGCGGGAGGGCCCCAATTTTACGAGCAGTACTTC. Amino acids: CASRAGGPQFYEQYF.

The chain links TRBV28 to TRBJ2-5; TRBD2 agrees at 10 bases. Germline V CDR1 and CDR2: MDHEN, SYDVKM. CDR3 length: 15 amino acids. V was clipped by 4 bases and J by 4 bases; unmatched bases: 6. The chain's CDR3 is CASSSIAGGLETQYF. The CDR3 DNA sequence: TGTGCCAGCAGTTCAATAGCGGGAGGCTTAGAGACCCAGTACTTC.

The chain is built from TRBV4-3 and TRBJ2-5, with 8 bases fitting TRBD1. This CDR3 contains 16 residues. The J segment lost 1 base and the V segment lost 1 base, leaving 5 bases of the junction unmatched. Germline lookup yields CDR1 LGHNA and CDR2 YSLEER. The DNA for the CDR3 is TGCGCCAGCAGCCAAGGGACGGACAGGGTCCAAGAGACCCAGTACTTC. Its translation: CASSQGTDRVQETQYF.

This clone was seen only a few times. This sample includes further DNA sequences coding for the same CDR3. The V call is TRBV7-3, the J call TRBJ2-1; TRBD2 agrees at 7 bases. Germline V gene lookup returns CDR1 SGHTA and CDR2 FQGTGA. The CDR3 totals 15 residues. Trimming cost V 1 base and J 0 bases; bases outside gene matches: 0. Here the CDR3 DNA reads TGTGCCAGCAGCTTAAGCGGGAGCTCCTACAATGAGCAGTTCTTC. It specifies CASSLSGSSYNEQFF.

Only a few counts were recorded for this clone. The chain carries TRBV5-4 and TRBJ2-4, with D perhaps TRBD2 (5 bases). CDR1 SGHNT and CDR2 YYREEE come from the germline V gene (reference sequence). V dropped 4 bases and J dropped 5 bases, with 16 bases sitting between them. This CDR3 is 15 amino acids long. CDR3 nucleotides: TGTGCCAGCAGCGCTCCGGGATCAAGGGAAAACATTCAGTACTTC. It codes for CASSAPGSRENIQYF.

This clone has a handful of counts. The gene calls are TRBV30 and TRBJ2-5; D possibly corresponds to TRBD1 (7 bases). Looked up from germline, CDR1 is GTSNPN and CDR2 is SVGIG (reference sequence). This CDR3 is built from 13 residues. V lost 5 bases, J lost 1 base, and 11 bases lay in between. CDR3 protein: CAWAGGLQETQYF. Written as DNA, the CDR3 is TGTGCCTGGGCAGGGGGACTCCAAGAGACCCAGTACTTC.

There are a few counts of this clone. CDR3 nucleotide sequence: TGTGCCAGCAGTGAAAGTCGCGATGGTGAGCAGTTCTTC. Its translation is CASSESRDGEQFF. V and J are TRBV6-1 and TRBJ2-1; D is unresolved. Germline V gene sequence: CDR1 MNHNS, CDR2 SASEGT. The CDR3 sequence is 13 residues long. V gave up 2 bases and J gave up 9 bases, with 11 bases separating them.

On this clone itself: The limits of the CDR3 on the DNA are not certain, so only TCRdb's listed CDR3 is given. The V gene is TRBV23-1, the J gene TRBJ2-2; TRBD2 is the table's D call, not checked against the DNA. TRBV23-1 is known as an ORF, though its function is uncertain. A total of 16 residues make up the CDR3, ends included. The chain's CDR3 is CASSQSKRGRPGSCFF.

This clone was seen more than once but under ten times. The chain carries TRBV7-3 and TRBJ2-2, with D possibly TRBD1 on 6 matching bases. There are 15 residues in the CDR3. V was cut by 5 bases and J by 4 bases, with 14 bases left in between. Per the germline V gene, CDR1 is SGHTA and CDR2 is FQGTGA. The CDR3 loop is CASSPGVGRTGELFF. The CDR3 DNA sequence: TGTGCCAGCAGCCCAGGGGTGGGACGCACCGGGGAGCTGTTTTTT.

The gene calls are TRBV29-1 and TRBJ2-1; 13 nucleotides agree with TRBD2. The CDR3 has 17 amino acids. Germline V gene lookup returns CDR1 SQVTM and CDR2 ANQGSEA. The junction had 18 bases not matched to a gene; V was cut back by 6 bases and J by 10 bases. CDR3 DNA: TGCAGCGTCGGCGGACTAGCGGGAGCCAAACGGTCGATCGAGCAGTTCTTC. Its protein product is CSVGGLAGAKRSIEQFF.

This clone appeared a few times. The rearrangement uses TRBV6-6 and TRBJ1-1; D possibly corresponds to TRBD1 (5 bases). Trimming took 8 bases from V and 0 from J, leaving 10 bases between them. CDR1 and CDR2 (germline): MNHNY, SVGAGI (reference sequence). This CDR3 is 13 amino acids long. The CDR3 loop is CASPGGMNTEAFF. For the CDR3, the DNA is TGTGCCAGCCCGGGGGGAATGAACACTGAAGCTTTCTTT.

This clone has a handful of counts. J is TRBJ2-2 and V is TRBV7-9; TRBD2 matches at 11 bases. V shed 4 bases, J shed 1 base, and the junction held 11 bases outside the gene matches. CDR1 and CDR2 (germline): SEHNR, FQNEAQ (reference sequence). The CDR3 consists of 19 residues. CDR3 sequence reads: CASSSAWTSGLGNTGELFF. In DNA form, the CDR3 reads TGTGCCAGCAGCTCTGCCTGGACTAGCGGGCTGGGGAACACCGGGGAGCTGTTTTTT.